Given below is one T cell receptor beta chain in context. Only a few counts were recorded for this clonotype. Its specific antigen is unknown. No base-level quality is on record; no much larger clone is a single base apart. Trimming takes 6 bases from V and 5 bases from J, and the germline ends sit 14 bases apart. The CDR3 starts with the cysteine, ends with the phenylalanine, and has 13 residues. Left in the record is the CDR3 DNA by itself, 39 bases read in frame from the first base. For CDR1 and CDR2, the germline V gene lists SGHRS and YFSETQ. This sample is part of a study of CD8 T cells in ankylosing spondylitis (dated by TCRdb to between 2016 and 2019). Regarding the complete study: T cell receptor beta repertoires were profiled in healthy donors and ankylosing spondylitis patients so that disease-linked TCR variants could be found. In total, the full study cohort was made up of some 100 healthy donors and about two dozen ankylosing spondylitis patients. Peripheral blood was sampled, and synovial fluid was also collected from ankylosing spondylitis patients.

Sequencing used an Illumina HiSeq 2500. Quantitative 5'-RACE with molecular barcodes was the method used to prepare the TCR beta libraries. The authors' analysis ran thus. Disease-linked TCR variants were identified with a new computational method built on a probabilistic model of VDJ rearrangement. TCRdb handled the public reads itself, with Q25 trimming in fastp and clone calling in MiXCR, and kept productive beta chains. Each entry is one CDR3 protein sequence, shown with its most common DNA and genes. The V and J calls reflect TCRdb's pipeline rather than the authors' work. In all, the sample holds hundreds of thousands of distinct CDR3 sequences, and approximately 12% of those were seen once. Together, the top ten hold approximately 0.5% of the sample. The full study reports these points: Some motif variants were previously reported in synovial fluid and blood of reactive arthritis patients, suggesting common disease-initiation mechanisms. A CD8+ phenotype was shown by the disease-linked clones, which were found at relatively low frequencies in peripheral blood. A TCR beta motif of about 8 highly homologous amino acid variants appeared characteristic of blood from ankylosing spondylitis patients. According to the report, matched synovial fluid samples from ankylosing spondylitis patients were significantly enriched for the disease-linked clones.

The receptor chain draws on TRBV5-1 and TRBJ2-5, with a tentative D gene TRBD2 over 6 matching bases. Material: blood, either unsorted or a sorted T cell fraction (not recorded which). The clonotype originates from a male donor with ankylosing spondylitis. The nucleotide sequence reads as follows: TGCGCCAGCAATGCGGGACCGGCGGAGACCCAGTACTTC. Protein translation: CASNAGPAETQYF. The entire variable domain, with the stretches around the CDR3 drawn from the reference TRBV5-1 and TRBJ2-5 proteins, is KAGVTQTPRYLIKTRGQQVTLSCSPISGHRSVSWYQQTPGQGLQFLFEYFSETQRNKGNFPGRFSGRQFSNSRSEMNVSTLELGDSALYLCASNAGPAETQYFGPGTRLLVL.